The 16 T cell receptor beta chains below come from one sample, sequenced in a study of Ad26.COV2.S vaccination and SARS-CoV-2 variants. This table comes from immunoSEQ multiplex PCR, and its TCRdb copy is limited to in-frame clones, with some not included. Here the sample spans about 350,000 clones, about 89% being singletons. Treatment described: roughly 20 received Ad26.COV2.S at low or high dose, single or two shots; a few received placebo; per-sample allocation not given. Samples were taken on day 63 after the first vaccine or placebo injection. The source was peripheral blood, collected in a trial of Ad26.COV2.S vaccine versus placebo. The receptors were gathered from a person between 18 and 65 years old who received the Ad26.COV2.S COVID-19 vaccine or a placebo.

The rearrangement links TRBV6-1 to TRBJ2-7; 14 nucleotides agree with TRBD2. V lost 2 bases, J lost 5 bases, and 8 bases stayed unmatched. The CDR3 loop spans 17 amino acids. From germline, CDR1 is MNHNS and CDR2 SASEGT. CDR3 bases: TGTGCCAGCAGTGAATTGGGACTAGCGGGGGTATCCCACGAGCAGTACTTC. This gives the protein CASSELGLAGVSHEQYF.

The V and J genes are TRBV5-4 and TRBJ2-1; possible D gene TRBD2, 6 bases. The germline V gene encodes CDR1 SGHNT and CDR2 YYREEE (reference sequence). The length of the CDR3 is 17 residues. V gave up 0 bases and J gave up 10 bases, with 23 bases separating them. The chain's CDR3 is CASSLVSRRDLTREQFF. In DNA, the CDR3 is TGTGCCAGCAGCTTGGTTTCCCGGCGGGATCTCACGAGGGAGCAGTTCTTC.

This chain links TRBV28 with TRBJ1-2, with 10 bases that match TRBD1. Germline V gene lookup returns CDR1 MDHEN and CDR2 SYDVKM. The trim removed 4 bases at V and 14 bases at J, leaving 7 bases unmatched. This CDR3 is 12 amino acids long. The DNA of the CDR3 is TGTGCCAGCAGTTCCCACCAGGACAGGGGGACCTTC. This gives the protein CASSSHQDRGTF.

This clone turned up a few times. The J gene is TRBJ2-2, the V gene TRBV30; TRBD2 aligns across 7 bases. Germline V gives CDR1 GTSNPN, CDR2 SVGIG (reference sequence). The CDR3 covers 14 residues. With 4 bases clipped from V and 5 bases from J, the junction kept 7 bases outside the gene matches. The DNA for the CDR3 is TGTGCCTGGAAGAGACTAGCTGTGACCGGGGAGCTGTTTTTT. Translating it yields CAWKRLAVTGELFF. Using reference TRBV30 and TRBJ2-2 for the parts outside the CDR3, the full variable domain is SQTIHQWPATLVQPVGSPLSLECTVEGTSNPNLYWYRQAAGRGLQLLFYSVGIGQISSEVPQNLSASRPQDRQFILSSKKLLLSDSGFYLCAWKRLAVTGELFFGEGSRLTVL.

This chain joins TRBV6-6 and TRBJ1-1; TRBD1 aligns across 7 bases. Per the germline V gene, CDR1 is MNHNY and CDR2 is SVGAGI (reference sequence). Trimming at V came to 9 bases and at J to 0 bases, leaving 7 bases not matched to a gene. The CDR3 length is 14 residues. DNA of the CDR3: TGTGCCAGTGTTTCGGGACAGATGAACACTGAAGCTTTCTTT. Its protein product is CASVSGQMNTEAFF.

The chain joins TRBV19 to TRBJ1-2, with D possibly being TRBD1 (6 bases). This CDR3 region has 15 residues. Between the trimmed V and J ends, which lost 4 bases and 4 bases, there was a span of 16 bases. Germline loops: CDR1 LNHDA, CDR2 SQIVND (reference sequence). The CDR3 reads CASSTTGTPSYGYTF. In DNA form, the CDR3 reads TGTGCCAGTAGTACTACCGGGACACCGAGCTATGGCTACACCTTC.

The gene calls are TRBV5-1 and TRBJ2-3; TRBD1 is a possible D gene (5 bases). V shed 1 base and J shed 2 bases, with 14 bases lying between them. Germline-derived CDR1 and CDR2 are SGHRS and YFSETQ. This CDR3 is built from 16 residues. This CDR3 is CASSLSITGNTDTQYF. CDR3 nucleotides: TGCGCCAGCAGCTTGTCCATAACAGGCAACACAGATACGCAGTATTTT.

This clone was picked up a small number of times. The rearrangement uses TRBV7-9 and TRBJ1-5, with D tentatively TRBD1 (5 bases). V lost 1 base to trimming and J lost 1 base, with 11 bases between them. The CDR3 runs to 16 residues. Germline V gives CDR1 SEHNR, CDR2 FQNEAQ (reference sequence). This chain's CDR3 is CASSLGGQGSNQPQHF. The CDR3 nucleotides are TGTGCCAGCAGCTTAGGCGGCCAGGGAAGCAATCAGCCCCAGCATTTT.

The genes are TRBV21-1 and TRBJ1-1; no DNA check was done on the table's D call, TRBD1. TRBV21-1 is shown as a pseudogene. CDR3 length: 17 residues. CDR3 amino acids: CASSKGPGTGHDTEAFF. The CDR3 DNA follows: TGTGCCAGCAGCAAAGGACCCGGGACAGGGCATGACACTGAAGCTTTCTTT.

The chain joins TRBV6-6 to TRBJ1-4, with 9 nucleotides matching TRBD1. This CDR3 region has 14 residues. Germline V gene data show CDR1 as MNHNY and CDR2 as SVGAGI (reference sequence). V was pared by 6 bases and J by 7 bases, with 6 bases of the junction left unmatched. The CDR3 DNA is TGTGCCAGCAGAGCACAGGGGGCATCTGAAAAACTGTTTTTT. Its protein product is CASRAQGASEKLFF.

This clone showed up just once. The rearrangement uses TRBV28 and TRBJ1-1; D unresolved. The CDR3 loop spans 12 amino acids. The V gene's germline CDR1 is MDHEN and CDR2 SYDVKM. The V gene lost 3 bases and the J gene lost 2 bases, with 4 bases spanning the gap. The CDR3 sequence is CASSFVNTEAFF. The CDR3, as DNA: TGTGCCAGCAGTTTCGTCAACACTGAAGCTTTCTTT. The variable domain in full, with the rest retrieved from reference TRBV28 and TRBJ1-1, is DVKVTQSSRYLVKRTGEKVFLECVQDMDHENMFWYRQDPGLGLRLIYFSYDVKMKEKGDIPEGYSVSREKKERFSLILESASTNQTSMYLCASSFVNTEAFFGQGTRLTVV.

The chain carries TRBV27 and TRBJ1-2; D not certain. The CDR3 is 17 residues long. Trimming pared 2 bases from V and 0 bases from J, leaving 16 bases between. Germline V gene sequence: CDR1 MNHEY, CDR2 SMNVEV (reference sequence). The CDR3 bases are TGTGCCAGCAGTTTAAGAGAGGTGGAGTTAGCTAACTATGGCTACACCTTC. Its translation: CASSLREVELANYGYTF.

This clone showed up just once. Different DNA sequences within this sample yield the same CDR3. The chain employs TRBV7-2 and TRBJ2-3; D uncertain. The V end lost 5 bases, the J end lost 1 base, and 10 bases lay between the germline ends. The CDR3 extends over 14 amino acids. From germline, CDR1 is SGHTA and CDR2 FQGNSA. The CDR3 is CASSLGAGTDTQYF. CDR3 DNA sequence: TGTGCCAGCAGCCTAGGCGCCGGCACAGATACGCAGTATTTT.

As DNA, the CDR3 is TGCGCCAGCAGCCAAGGCCAGACAGTCCAGCCCCAGCATTTT. It codes for CASSQGQTVQPQHF. The rearrangement joins TRBV4-1 to TRBJ1-5; D may be TRBD1 (5 bases). V gave up 1 base and J gave up 7 bases, with 11 bases separating them. The CDR3 runs to 14 residues. CDR1 is MGHRA, CDR2 YSYEKL, per germline.

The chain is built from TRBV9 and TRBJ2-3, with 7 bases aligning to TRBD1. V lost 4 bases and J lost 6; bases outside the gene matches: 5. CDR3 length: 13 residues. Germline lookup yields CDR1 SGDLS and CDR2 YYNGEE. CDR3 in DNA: TGTGCCAGCAGCACCGACAGGGCCGATACGCAGTATTTT. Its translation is CASSTDRADTQYF.

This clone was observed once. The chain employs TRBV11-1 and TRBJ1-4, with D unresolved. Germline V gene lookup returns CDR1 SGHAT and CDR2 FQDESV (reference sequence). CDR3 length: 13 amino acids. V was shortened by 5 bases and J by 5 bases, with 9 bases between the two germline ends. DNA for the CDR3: TGTGCCAGCAGCAGGCGATTAAATGAAAAACTGTTTTTT. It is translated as CASSRRLNEKLFF.